This is a list of T cell receptor beta chains from one sample in a study of blood T cell repertoires in COVID-19. Assay: immunoSEQ multiplex PCR; the TCRdb copy retains only in-frame clones and omits some. Found here are 200,000 or so clones, 79% of them singletons; the top ten hold around a sixth. The sequencing sample was made of peripheral blood. The source is a man in his 60s with active or convalescent COVID-19. Each CDR3 is given without its conserved first and last residue.

cdr3_length v_call cdr3_aa
12 TRBV28 ASSLSQGVDTQY
12 TRBV18 ASSPTGGTGELF
12 TRBV2 ASTPSAGTYEQY
12 TRBV7-8 ASSLGTSGNEQF
15 TRBV2 ASSEARGRGRKTEAF
12 TRBV19 ASSPLGSGDEQF
12 TRBV7-2 ASKTSGPSYEQY
14 TRBV5-1 ASSSTSGTSTDTQY
11 TRBV30 AWSVYRGREQY
15 TRBV19 ASSAQPGNYGNQPQH
13 TRBV6-5 ASSLGRTQWSPLH
11 TRBV30 AWSRNNPNEQF
13 TRBV7-2 ASSWDSATNEKLF
12 TRBV5-4 ASSPGTLNTEAF